A single sample gave rise to the 24 T cell receptor beta chains below, sequenced in a study of regulatory T cells in long-lasting Graves disease (dated by TCRdb to the early 2020s). This specimen's time point label, per the study, means: newly diagnosed GD, antithyroid drugs for less than 3 months. RNA was extracted from PBMCs in TRIzol for both TCR sequencing and RNA sequencing. Library construction relied on multiplex PCR. The reads were generated on an Illumina HiSeq 4000. TCR beta libraries were built with iRepertoire HTBI primers and Arm-PCR amplification of CDR3 regions. TCRdb reprocessing: public reads trimmed at Q25 with fastp, clones called with MiXCR, in-frame beta chains kept. Merged by CDR3 protein, the rows form single entries marked with the most common genes and DNA. The sample profile shows fewer than 550,000 distinct CDR3 sequences; 15% to 20% of them were found once. Together, the top ten hold roughly 25% of the sample.

Separately, the same data were catalogued under a study of T cells in Graves' hyperthyroidism and ophthalmopathy.

This sample comprised peripheral blood mononuclear cells (PBMCs), obtained at new diagnosis, from a patient treated with antithyroid drugs. These receptors were collected from a woman between 40 and 65 years old with Graves disease. Donor details come from another sample of the same person, matched by shared clones.

A word on this clonotype: A junction end diverges from the germline sequence, so it may reflect a read error. This chain connects TRBV6-1 to TRBJ1-5; D is uncertain. Germline loops: CDR1 MNHNS, CDR2 SASEGT. This CDR3 comprises 13 residues. This CDR3 reads CGSGKGGNQPQHF. Written as DNA, the CDR3 is TGTGGCAGCGGAAAGGGCGGCAATCAGCCCCAGCATTTT.

This clonotype was found a few times. The chain couples TRBV3-1 to TRBJ1-5; D possibly corresponds to TRBD1 (6 bases). Germline V gene sequence: CDR1 LGHDT, CDR2 YNNKEL (reference sequence). CDR3 size: 14 residues. Trimming stripped 3 bases from V and 4 bases from J, with 10 bases between. CDR3 in DNA: TGTGCCAGCAGCCAGACAGGAATGAATCAGCCCCAGCATTTT. Translating gives CASSQTGMNQPQHF.

This clonotype was recorded many times. The chain recombines TRBV6-1 with TRBJ2-1; the D gene is possibly TRBD2 (5 bases). The germline V gene encodes CDR1 MNHNS and CDR2 SASEGT. V lost 6 bases and J 3 bases, leaving 18 bases between the germline ends. The CDR3 is made up of 16 amino acids. CDR3 sequence (DNA): TGTGCCAGCAGCCGCTCAGGCGGGCGCTACTACAATGAGCAGTTCTTC. This encodes CASSRSGGRYYNEQFF.

With regard to this clonotype: This is likely an artifact of a read error, given a far larger clone one base away. The chain uses TRBV11-2 and TRBJ2-1; 11 bases match TRBD1. CDR1 is SGHAT, CDR2 FQNNGV, per germline. Germline trimming cut 5 bases from V and 10 bases from J; bases unmatched to any gene: 10. This CDR3 spans 15 amino acids. The CDR3 loop is CASSRGQGATGEQFF. CDR3 bases: TGTGCCAGCAGCCGCGGACAGGGGGCTACTGGCGAGCAGTTCTTC.

This clonotype was recorded at least ten times. The chain employs TRBV3-1 and TRBJ2-3; possible D gene TRBD2, 6 bases. The ends were cut back, 1 base at V and 14 bases at J, with 31 bases in the middle. Looked up from germline, CDR1 is LGHDT and CDR2 is YNNKEL (reference sequence). The length of the CDR3 is 18 residues. CDR3 residues: CASSQGPGTPGTDTQWYF. In nucleotides, the CDR3 is TGTGCCAGCAGCCAAGGGCCCGGGACTCCCGGGACCGACACGCAGTGGTATTTT.

This clonotype was picked up a small number of times. The rearrangement joins TRBV14 to TRBJ1-1, with D perhaps matching TRBD1 (5 bases). The germline V gene encodes CDR1 SGHDN and CDR2 FVKESK. CDR3 length: 12 residues. V was pared by 3 bases and J by 12 bases, with 14 bases between. CDR3 amino acids: CASSQTTDETFF. The CDR3 DNA reads as TGTGCCAGCAGCCAGACGACAGACGAAACTTTCTTT.

This clonotype was detected many times. The J gene is TRBJ2-7, the V gene TRBV3-1; 9 positions agree with TRBD1. This CDR3 has 17 residues. The junction had 15 bases not matched to a gene; V was cut back by 4 bases and J by 5 bases. Per the germline V gene, CDR1 is LGHDT and CDR2 is YNNKEL (reference sequence). The CDR3 nucleotides are TGTGCCAGCAGCCGCATTCCATCCGGGACAGGGACCAACGAGCAGTACTTC. Translating gives CASSRIPSGTGTNEQYF.

The chain employs TRBV9 and TRBJ2-7; D may be TRBD1 (5 bases). Germline values: CDR1 SGDLS, CDR2 YYNGEE. The CDR3 totals 14 residues. Trimming took 0 bases from V and 5 from J, leaving 12 bases between them. The CDR3 bases are TGTGCCAGCAGCGTAGAAGGGGTCCCCCACGAGCAGTACTTC. This codes for CASSVEGVPHEQYF.

This clonotype was counted many times. The V call is TRBV30, the J call TRBJ1-1; D is uncertain. This CDR3 contains 16 residues. V was clipped by 2 bases and J by 0 bases, with 16 bases between them. Germline V gene sequence: CDR1 GTSNPN, CDR2 SVGIG (reference sequence). In DNA, the CDR3 is TGTGCCTGGAGTCGGGTGTATGGCAGCATGAACACTGAAGCTTTCTTT. Protein: CAWSRVYGSMNTEAFF.

This clonotype was detected ten times or more. This chain joins TRBV12-3 or TRBV12-4 and TRBJ1-2; possibly TRBD1 for D (5 bases). Trimming left V 5 bases short and J 8 bases short, with 21 bases between. This CDR3 contains 15 residues. The CDR3 loop is CASSPPGRGSLGYTF. The CDR3 coding sequence is TGTGCCAGCAGTCCCCCGGGACGGGGATCCCTCGGCTACACCTTC.

This chain links TRBV4-2 with TRBJ2-1; D call uncertain. Germline values: CDR1 LGHNA, CDR2 YNFKEQ. The CDR3 loop spans 16 amino acids. Trimming shortened V by 0 bases and J by 7 bases, and 16 bases separated the two germline ends. The CDR3 sequence: CASSQDLQDPRNEQFF. The CDR3 DNA reads as TGTGCCAGCAGCCAAGATCTGCAGGACCCGAGGAATGAGCAGTTCTTC.

In its sample, this clonotype was seen a few times. The chain has TRBV4-1 and TRBJ2-1, with 8 bases matching TRBD2. CDR3 length: 15 residues. The junction had 2 bases not matched to a gene; V was cut back by 1 base and J by 3 bases. CDR1 and CDR2 from the germline V gene are MGHRA and YSYEKL. CDR3 protein: CASSQATSGYNEQFF. The CDR3 DNA reads TGCGCCAGCAGCCAAGCTACTAGCGGCTACAATGAGCAGTTCTTC.

The V call is TRBV19, the J call TRBJ1-4, with no clear D. The germline V gene has CDR1 LNHDA and CDR2 SQIVND (reference sequence). The germline V and J ends were trimmed by 7 bases and 8 bases, with 14 bases remaining between them. This CDR3 comprises 13 residues. The CDR3: CASNLAGGEKLFF. The CDR3 DNA follows: TGTGCCAGTAACCTTGCCGGTGGGGAAAAACTGTTTTTT.

This clonotype has at least ten counts. Here the CDR3 reads CASSQDGGPEPNQPQHF. The CDR3 DNA sequence: TGTGCCAGCAGCCAAGACGGGGGACCGGAACCCAATCAGCCCCAGCATTTT. The chain is built from TRBV3-1 and TRBJ1-5; a weak D match, TRBD1 (5 bases). The CDR3 contains 17 residues. Deletions cut 0 bases from V and 3 bases from J, with 15 bases between. Germline V CDR1 and CDR2: LGHDT, YNNKEL (reference sequence).

This clonotype was detected many times. The chain is built from TRBV18 and TRBJ1-4; D unclear. Trimming pared 5 bases from V and 5 bases from J, leaving 9 bases between. This CDR3 has 13 amino acids. Germline V gene sequence: CDR1 KGHSH, CDR2 LQKENI. CDR3 protein: CASSSGLNEKLFF. The CDR3 region has the DNA TGTGCCAGCTCATCCGGGCTAAATGAAAAACTGTTTTTT. Combining the CDR3 with reference TRBV18 and TRBJ1-4 gives the whole variable domain NAGVMQNPRHLVRRRGQEARLRCSPMKGHSHVYWYRQLPEEGLKFMVYLQKENIIDESGMPKERFSAEFPKEGPSILRIQQVVRGDSAAYFCASSSGLNEKLFFGSGTQLSVL.

This clonotype has just a few counts. J is TRBJ2-7 and V is TRBV6-4; D is uncertain. The CDR3 is 9 residues long. Germline CDR1 is MRHNA and CDR2 is SNTAGT. Trimming took 8 bases from V and 5 from J, leaving 4 bases between them. CDR3 sequence: CASPNEQYF. Here the CDR3 DNA reads TGTGCCAGCCCCAACGAGCAGTACTTC.

This clonotype has a single count. V and J are TRBV15 and TRBJ2-2; maybe TRBD2 (6 bases). From germline, CDR1 is LNHNV and CDR2 YYDKDF (reference sequence). V lost 2 bases, J lost 7 bases, and 11 bases lay in between. The CDR3 runs 14 residues. CDR3 residues: CATSRTLADGELFF. DNA of the CDR3: TGTGCCACCAGCAGAACACTAGCAGACGGGGAGCTGTTTTTT.

V gene TRBV28 combines with J gene TRBJ1-5; D unclear. The CDR3 totals 15 residues. Germline assignment: CDR1 MDHEN and CDR2 SYDVKM. With 5 bases removed from V and 0 bases from J, the gap between germline ends came to 11 bases. CDR3 sequence (DNA): TGTGCCAGCAGTCCACCAAATCATAGCAATCAGCCCCAGCATTTT. Amino acids: CASSPPNHSNQPQHF.

Only a few counts were recorded for this clonotype. The chain joins TRBV29-1 to TRBJ1-1; possible D gene TRBD1, 5 bases. In germline, CDR1 is SQVTM, CDR2 ANQGSEA. The CDR3 is made up of 12 amino acids. V gave up 7 bases and J gave up 7 bases, with 16 bases separating them. The CDR3 loop reads CSEVRGPFEAFF. CDR3 DNA sequence: TGCAGCGAAGTAAGGGGACCCTTTGAAGCTTTCTTT.

The chain has TRBV20-1 and TRBJ1-2; possibly TRBD1 for D (6 bases). Germline V gene lookup returns CDR1 DFQATT and CDR2 SNEGSKA (reference sequence). V lost 6 bases and J 4 bases, leaving 12 bases between the germline ends. This CDR3 is built from 12 residues. CDR3 coding DNA: TGCAGTGCCAGTCGAGGGGGCTATGGCTACACCTTC. Amino acid sequence: CSASRGGYGYTF.

This chain joins TRBV7-8 and TRBJ1-1; 8 nucleotides agree with TRBD1. Germline CDR1 SGHVS, CDR2 FQNEAQ. Trimming removed 1 base from V and 4 bases from J; junction bases left unmatched: 5. This CDR3 comprises 15 residues. CDR3 sequence (DNA): TGTGCCAGCAGCTTAGGGACAGGGTGGGGCACTGAAGCTTTCTTT. It codes for CASSLGTGWGTEAFF.

The table lists this clonotype with many counts. This chain links TRBV5-1 with TRBJ2-1; tentatively, D is TRBD1 (6 bases). CDR1 SGHRS and CDR2 YFSETQ come from the germline V gene. V lost 4 bases and J lost 0, with 17 bases in between. This CDR3 has 17 amino acids. CDR3 in DNA: TGCGCCAGCAGCCTACTTCAACAGGGCTACTCCTACAATGAGCAGTTCTTC. As protein: CASSLLQQGYSYNEQFF.

The V gene is TRBV6-1, the J gene TRBJ2-1; a possible D gene is TRBD2 (5 bases). Trimming removed 7 bases from V and 4 bases from J, with 20 bases in between. The CDR3 is 16 amino acids. Germline V lookup: CDR1 MNHNS, CDR2 SASEGT. CDR3 DNA: TGTGCCAGCACTAGCCTCAGCGTTCTGCCTTACAATGAGCAGTTCTTC. Residues: CASTSLSVLPYNEQFF.

This clonotype has ten or more counts. The chain employs TRBV7-3 and TRBJ2-7; TRBD2 matches at 13 bases. The CDR3 runs 15 residues. CDR1 is SGHTA, CDR2 FQGTGA, per germline. V gave up 3 bases and J gave up 3 bases; unmatched junction bases: 2. The CDR3 DNA follows: TGTGCCAGCAGCTTCGGGACTAGCGGGGTCTACGAGCAGTACTTC. It specifies CASSFGTSGVYEQYF.